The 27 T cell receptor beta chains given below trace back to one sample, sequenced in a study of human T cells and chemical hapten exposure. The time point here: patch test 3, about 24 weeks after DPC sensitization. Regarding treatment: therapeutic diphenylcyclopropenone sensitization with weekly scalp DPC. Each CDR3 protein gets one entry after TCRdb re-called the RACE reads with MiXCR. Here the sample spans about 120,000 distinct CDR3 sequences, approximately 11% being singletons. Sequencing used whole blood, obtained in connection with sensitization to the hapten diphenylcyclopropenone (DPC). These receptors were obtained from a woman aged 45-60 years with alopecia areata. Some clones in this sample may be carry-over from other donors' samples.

As DNA, the CDR3 is TGTGCCAGCAGTGAAGAATGGTTGGGGAACTATGGCTACACCTTC. Amino acid sequence: CASSEEWLGNYGYTF. The chain links TRBV6-1 to TRBJ1-2; D is uncertain. CDR1 is MNHNS, CDR2 SASEGT, per germline. V shed 1 base and J shed 2 bases, with 11 bases lying between them. There are 15 residues in the CDR3.

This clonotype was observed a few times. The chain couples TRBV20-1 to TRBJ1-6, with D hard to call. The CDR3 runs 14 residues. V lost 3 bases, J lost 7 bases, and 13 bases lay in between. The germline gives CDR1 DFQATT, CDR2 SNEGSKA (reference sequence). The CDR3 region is CSARTRGFNSPLHF. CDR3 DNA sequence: TGCAGTGCTAGGACCCGAGGGTTCAATTCACCCCTCCACTTT.

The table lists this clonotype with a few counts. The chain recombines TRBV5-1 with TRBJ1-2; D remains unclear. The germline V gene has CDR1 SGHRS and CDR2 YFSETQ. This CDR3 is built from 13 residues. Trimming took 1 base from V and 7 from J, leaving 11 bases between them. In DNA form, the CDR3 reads TGCGCCAGCAGCTTGTTTGAGGAAATTGGCTACACCTTC. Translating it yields CASSLFEEIGYTF.

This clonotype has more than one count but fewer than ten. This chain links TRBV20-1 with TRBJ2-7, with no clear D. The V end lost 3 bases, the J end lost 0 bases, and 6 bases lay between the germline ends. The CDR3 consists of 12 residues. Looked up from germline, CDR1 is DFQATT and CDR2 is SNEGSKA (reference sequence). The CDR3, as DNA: TGCAGTGCTAGTGGGCGCTCCTACGAGCAGTACTTC. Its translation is CSASGRSYEQYF.

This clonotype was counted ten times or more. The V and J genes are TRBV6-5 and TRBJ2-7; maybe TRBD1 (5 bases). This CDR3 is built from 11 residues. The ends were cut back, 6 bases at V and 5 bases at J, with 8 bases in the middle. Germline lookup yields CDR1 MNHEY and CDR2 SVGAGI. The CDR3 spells CASRQGHEQYF. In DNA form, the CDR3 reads TGTGCCAGCAGGCAGGGCCACGAGCAGTACTTC.

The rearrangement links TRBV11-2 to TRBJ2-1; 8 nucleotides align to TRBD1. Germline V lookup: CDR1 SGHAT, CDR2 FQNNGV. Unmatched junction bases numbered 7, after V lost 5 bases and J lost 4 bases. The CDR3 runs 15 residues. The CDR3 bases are TGTGCCAGCAGCCCCCCGACAGGGGCTTACAATGAGCAGTTCTTC. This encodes CASSPPTGAYNEQFF.

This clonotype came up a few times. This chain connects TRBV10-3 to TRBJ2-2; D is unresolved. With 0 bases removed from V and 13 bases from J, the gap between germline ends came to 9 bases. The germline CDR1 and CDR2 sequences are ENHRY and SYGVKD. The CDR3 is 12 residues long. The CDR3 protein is CAISESMGVLFF. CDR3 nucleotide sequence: TGTGCCATCAGTGAGTCGATGGGTGTGCTGTTTTTT.

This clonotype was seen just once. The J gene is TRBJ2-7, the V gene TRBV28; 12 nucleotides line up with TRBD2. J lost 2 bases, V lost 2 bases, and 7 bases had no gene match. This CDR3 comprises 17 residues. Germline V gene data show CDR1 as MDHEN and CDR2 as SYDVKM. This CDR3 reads CASSLDTSGRLPYEQYF. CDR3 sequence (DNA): TGTGCCAGCAGTTTAGATACTAGCGGGAGGCTGCCCTACGAGCAGTACTTC.

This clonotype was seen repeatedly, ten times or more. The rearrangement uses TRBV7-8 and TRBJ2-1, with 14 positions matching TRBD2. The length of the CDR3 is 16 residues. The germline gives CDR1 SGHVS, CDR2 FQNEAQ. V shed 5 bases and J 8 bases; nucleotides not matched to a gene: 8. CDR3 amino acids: CASSAHRLAGGYEQFF. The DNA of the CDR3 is TGTGCCAGCAGCGCTCACAGACTAGCGGGAGGGTATGAGCAGTTCTTC.

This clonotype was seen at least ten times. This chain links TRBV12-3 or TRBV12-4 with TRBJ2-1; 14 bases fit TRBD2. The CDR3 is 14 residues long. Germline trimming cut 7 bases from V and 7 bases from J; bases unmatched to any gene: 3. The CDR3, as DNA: TGTGCCAGCACCAGACTAGCGGGGGGGAATGAGCAGTTCTTC. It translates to CASTRLAGGNEQFF.

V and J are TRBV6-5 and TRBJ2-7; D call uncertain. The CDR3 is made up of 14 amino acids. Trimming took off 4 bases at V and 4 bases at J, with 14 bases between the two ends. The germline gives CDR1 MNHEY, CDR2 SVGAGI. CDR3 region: CASSSLDPRYEQYF. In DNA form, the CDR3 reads TGTGCCAGCAGTTCTCTAGATCCCAGGTACGAGCAGTACTTC.

The CDR3 region has the DNA TGTGCCAGCAGCCCGCCGGGGCTTAACATTCAGTACTTC. Protein sequence: CASSPPGLNIQYF. The chain couples TRBV7-9 to TRBJ2-4; tentatively, D is TRBD1 or TRBD2 (5 bases each). CDR3 size: 13 residues. Germline assignment: CDR1 SEHNR and CDR2 FQNEAQ (reference sequence). V was shortened by 5 bases and J by 7 bases, with 12 bases between the two germline ends.

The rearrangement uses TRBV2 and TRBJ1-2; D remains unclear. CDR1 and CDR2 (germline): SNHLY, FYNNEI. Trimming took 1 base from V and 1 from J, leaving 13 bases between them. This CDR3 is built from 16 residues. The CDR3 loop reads CASSEVPGIGNYGYTF. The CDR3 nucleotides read TGTGCCAGCAGTGAAGTTCCGGGAATTGGTAACTATGGCTACACCTTC.

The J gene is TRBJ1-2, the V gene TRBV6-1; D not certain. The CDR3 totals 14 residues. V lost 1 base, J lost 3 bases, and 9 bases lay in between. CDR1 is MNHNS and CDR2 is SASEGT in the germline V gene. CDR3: CASSEVEPYYGYTF. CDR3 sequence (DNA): TGTGCCAGCAGTGAAGTAGAACCGTACTATGGCTACACCTTC.

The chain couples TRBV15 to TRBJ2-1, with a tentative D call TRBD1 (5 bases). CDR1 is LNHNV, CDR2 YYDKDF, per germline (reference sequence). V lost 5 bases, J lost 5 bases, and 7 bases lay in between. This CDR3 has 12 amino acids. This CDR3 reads CATSRQNNEQFF. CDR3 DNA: TGTGCCACCAGCCGACAGAACAATGAGCAGTTCTTC.

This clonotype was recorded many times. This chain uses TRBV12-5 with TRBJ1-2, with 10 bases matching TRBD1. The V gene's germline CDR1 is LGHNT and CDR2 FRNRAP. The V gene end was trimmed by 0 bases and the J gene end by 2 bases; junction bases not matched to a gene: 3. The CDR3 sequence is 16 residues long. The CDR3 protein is CASGLVRTGGNYGYTF. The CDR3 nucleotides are TGTGCTAGTGGTTTGGTAAGGACAGGGGGGAACTATGGCTACACCTTC.

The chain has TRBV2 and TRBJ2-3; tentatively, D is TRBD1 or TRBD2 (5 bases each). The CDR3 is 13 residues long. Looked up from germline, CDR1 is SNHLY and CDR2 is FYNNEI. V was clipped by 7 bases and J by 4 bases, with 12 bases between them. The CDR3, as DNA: TGTGCCAGCACTGGGGGATACGCAGATACGCAGTATTTT. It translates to CASTGGYADTQYF.

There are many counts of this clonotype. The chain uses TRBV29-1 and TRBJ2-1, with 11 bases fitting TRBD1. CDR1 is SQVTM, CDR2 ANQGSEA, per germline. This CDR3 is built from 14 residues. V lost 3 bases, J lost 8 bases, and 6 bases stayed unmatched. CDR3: CSVEGTGGGDEQFF. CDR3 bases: TGCAGCGTTGAGGGGACAGGGGGAGGCGATGAGCAGTTCTTC.

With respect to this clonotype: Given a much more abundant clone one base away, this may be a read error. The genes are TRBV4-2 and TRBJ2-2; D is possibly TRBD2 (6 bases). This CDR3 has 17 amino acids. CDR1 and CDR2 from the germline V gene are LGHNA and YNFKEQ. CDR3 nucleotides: TGTGCCAGCAGCCCTCAGGCCGGGAGAGCGAACGCCGGGGAGCTGTTTTTT. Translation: CASSPQAGRANAGELFF.

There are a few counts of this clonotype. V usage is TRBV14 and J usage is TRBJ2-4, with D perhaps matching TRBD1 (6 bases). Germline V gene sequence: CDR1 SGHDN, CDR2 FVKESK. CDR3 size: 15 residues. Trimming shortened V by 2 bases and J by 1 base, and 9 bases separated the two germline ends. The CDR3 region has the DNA TGTGCCAGCAGCCAATTTCAGGGGGCCAAAAACATTCAGTACTTC. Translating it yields CASSQFQGAKNIQYF.

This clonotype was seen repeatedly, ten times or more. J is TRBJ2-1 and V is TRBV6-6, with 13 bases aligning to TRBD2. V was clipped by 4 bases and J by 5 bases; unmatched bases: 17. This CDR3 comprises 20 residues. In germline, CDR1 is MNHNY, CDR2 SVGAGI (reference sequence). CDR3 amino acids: CASSLISGTSGILGNNEQFF. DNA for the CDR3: TGTGCCAGCAGTTTAATTTCCGGGACTAGCGGGATCCTGGGGAACAATGAGCAGTTCTTC.

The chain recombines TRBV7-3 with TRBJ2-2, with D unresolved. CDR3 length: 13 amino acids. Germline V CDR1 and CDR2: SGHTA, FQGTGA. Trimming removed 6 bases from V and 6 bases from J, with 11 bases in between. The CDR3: CASSSVLAGELFF. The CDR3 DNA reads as TGTGCCAGCAGTTCCGTTTTGGCCGGGGAGCTGTTTTTT.

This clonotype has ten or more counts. The CDR3 loop is CASSFGWLGSTDTQYF. The CDR3 nucleotides are TGTGCCAGCAGCTTCGGCTGGCTGGGGAGCACAGATACGCAGTATTTT. This chain joins TRBV7-2 and TRBJ2-3; D gene uncertain. The length of the CDR3 is 16 residues. Per germline, CDR1 SGHTA and CDR2 FQGNSA. Trimming cost V 3 bases and J 0 bases, with 13 bases left between them.

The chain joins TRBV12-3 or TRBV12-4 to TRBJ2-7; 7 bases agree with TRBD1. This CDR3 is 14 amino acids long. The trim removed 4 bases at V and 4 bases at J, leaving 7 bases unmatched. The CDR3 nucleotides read TGTGCCAGCAGTTACAGGGGCCGCGGTTACGAGCAGTACTTC. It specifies CASSYRGRGYEQYF.

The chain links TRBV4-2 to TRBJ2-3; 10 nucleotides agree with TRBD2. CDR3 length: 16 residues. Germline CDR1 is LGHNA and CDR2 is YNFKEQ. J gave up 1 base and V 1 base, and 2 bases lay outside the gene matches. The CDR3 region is CASSQAGTSGTDTQYF. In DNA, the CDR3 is TGTGCCAGCAGCCAAGCCGGGACTAGCGGCACAGATACGCAGTATTTT.

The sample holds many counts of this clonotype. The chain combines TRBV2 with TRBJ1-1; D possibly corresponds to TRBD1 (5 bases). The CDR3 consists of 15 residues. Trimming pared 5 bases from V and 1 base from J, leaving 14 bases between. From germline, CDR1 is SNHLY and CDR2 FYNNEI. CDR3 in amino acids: CASSILGGGNTEAFF. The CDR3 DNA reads TGTGCCAGCAGTATTCTGGGCGGGGGGAACACTGAAGCTTTCTTT. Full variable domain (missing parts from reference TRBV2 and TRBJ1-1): EPEVTQTPSHQVTQMGQEVILRCVPISNHLYFYWYRQILGQKVEFLVSFYNNEISEKSEIFDDQFSVERPDGSNFTLKIRSTKLEDSAMYFCASSILGGGNTEAFFGQGTRLTVV.

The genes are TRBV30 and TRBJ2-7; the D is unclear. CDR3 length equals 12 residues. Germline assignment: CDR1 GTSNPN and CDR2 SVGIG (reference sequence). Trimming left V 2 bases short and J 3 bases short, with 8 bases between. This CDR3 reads CAWSYAIYEQYF. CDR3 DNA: TGTGCCTGGAGTTATGCGATCTACGAGCAGTACTTC.